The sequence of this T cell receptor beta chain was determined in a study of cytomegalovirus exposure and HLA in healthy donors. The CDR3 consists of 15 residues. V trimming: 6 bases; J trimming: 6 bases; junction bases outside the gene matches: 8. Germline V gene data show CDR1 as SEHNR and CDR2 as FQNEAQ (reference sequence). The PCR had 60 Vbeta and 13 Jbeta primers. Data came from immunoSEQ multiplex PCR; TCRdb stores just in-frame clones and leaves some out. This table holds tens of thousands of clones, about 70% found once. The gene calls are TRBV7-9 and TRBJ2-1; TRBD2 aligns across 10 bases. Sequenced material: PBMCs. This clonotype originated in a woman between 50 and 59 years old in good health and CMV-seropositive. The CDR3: CASSRSGRAGNEQFF. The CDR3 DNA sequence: TGTGCCAGCAGTCGCAGCGGGAGGGCCGGCAATGAGCAGTTCTTC. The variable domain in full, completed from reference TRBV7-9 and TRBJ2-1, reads DTGVSQNPRHKITKRGQNVTFRCDPISEHNRLYWYRQTLGQGPEFLTYFQNEAQLEKSRLLSDRFSAERPKGSFSTLEIQRTEQGDSAMYLCASSRSGRAGNEQFFGPGTRLTVL.